The clone carrying this T cell receptor beta chain was counted ten times or more. Antigen: not known. The CDR3 loop spans 15 amino acids. CDR1 and CDR2 (germline): DFQATT, SNEGSKA (reference sequence). After removal of 5 bases from V and 7 bases from J, the junction contained 12 bases not matched to a gene. The source of the sample is a study of CD8 T cells in ankylosing spondylitis. Findings and limits, study-wide: Disease-linked clones reportedly concentrated significantly in matched ankylosing spondylitis synovial fluid. Blood from ankylosing spondylitis patients appeared to carry a characteristic roughly 8-variant TCR beta motif. Earlier studies detected some motif variants in reactive arthritis synovial fluid and blood.

Each TCR beta library was made by quantitative 5'-RACE that incorporated molecular barcodes. TCRdb reprocessed the 5' RACE reads with MiXCR, giving one entry per CDR3 protein. Found here are roughly 35,000 distinct CDR3 sequences, around an eighth of them singletons; the top ten hold under 35%. The TCR was taken from a male donor with ankylosing spondylitis. The V gene is TRBV20-1, the J gene TRBJ2-1, with 9 nucleotides matching TRBD1. The sample was synovial fluid, either unsorted or a sorted T cell fraction (not recorded which). CDR3 DNA sequence: TGCAGTGCTCCGAACCGGGACAGGGATTTTAATGAGCAGTTCTTC. It yields the protein CSAPNRDRDFNEQFF.